The 30 T cell receptor beta chains given below trace back to one sample, sequenced in a study of shared clonotypes between healthy human individuals. Terminally differentiated effector memory CD45RA+ cells were excluded from the naive CD8 cells, which were CD45RO-negative and positively selected for CCR7. Clones were read by immunoSEQ multiplex PCR, and TCRdb kept only the in-frame ones, dropping some. The sample shows about 2.2 million clones, approximately 94% of them seen only once. The material sequenced was naive CD8+ T cells from PBMCs. Source of these receptors: a man aged 18 to 30 in good health. Some clones in this sample may be carry-over from other donors' samples.

The rearrangement uses TRBV11-2 and TRBJ1-1; 8 nucleotides line up with TRBD1. CDR3 length equals 13 residues. Germline CDR1 is SGHAT and CDR2 is FQNNGV. Trimming at V came to 5 bases and at J to 6 bases, leaving 5 bases not matched to a gene. CDR3 sequence reads: CASSKRDRSEAFF. CDR3 coding DNA: TGTGCCAGCAGCAAACGGGACAGGTCTGAAGCTTTCTTT.

This chain uses TRBV9 with TRBJ1-1; D gene ambiguous. CDR1 is SGDLS and CDR2 is YYNGEE in the germline V gene. The CDR3 has 15 amino acids. With 1 base removed from V and 1 base from J, the gap between germline ends came to 11 bases. CDR3: CASSVRESPNTEAFF. CDR3 DNA sequence: TGTGCCAGCAGCGTAAGGGAATCCCCGAACACTGAAGCTTTCTTT.

This rearrangement joins TRBV6-6 to TRBJ1-1; TRBD1 agrees at 7 bases. The length of the CDR3 is 15 residues. The ends lost 5 bases at V and 2 bases at J; junction bases unmatched: 8. The V gene's germline CDR1 is MNHNY and CDR2 SVGAGI (reference sequence). The CDR3 loop reads CASSTPQGFNTEAFF. CDR3 nucleotides: TGTGCCAGCAGTACCCCACAGGGGTTCAACACTGAAGCTTTCTTT.

This chain connects TRBV28 to TRBJ1-4; D is undetermined. This CDR3 has 12 residues. The V gene lost 4 bases and the J gene lost 8 bases, with 8 bases spanning the gap. The germline V gene encodes CDR1 MDHEN and CDR2 SYDVKM. CDR3 protein: CASSSNGEKLFF. CDR3 DNA sequence: TGTGCCAGCAGTTCAAACGGGGAAAAACTGTTTTTT.

The chain uses TRBV2 and TRBJ2-1; D gene uncertain. Germline CDR1 is SNHLY and CDR2 is FYNNEI. V dropped 0 bases and J dropped 7 bases, with 13 bases sitting between them. This CDR3 comprises 15 residues. As DNA, the CDR3 is TGTGCCAGCAGTGAAGCATCCGTCCTCAGGAATGAGCAGTTCTTC. Its protein product is CASSEASVLRNEQFF.

This clone was seen more than once but under ten times. Other DNA variants within this sample encode the same CDR3. This CDR3 reads CASSVEGQGRHEQYF. CDR3 bases: TGTGCCAGCAGCGTAGAGGGACAGGGTCGACACGAGCAGTACTTC. The J gene is TRBJ2-7, the V gene TRBV9; TRBD1 matches 9 bases. Per germline, CDR1 SGDLS and CDR2 YYNGEE. J lost 5 bases, V lost 0 bases, and 6 bases had no gene match. CDR3 length: 15 amino acids.

The chain couples TRBV5-6 to TRBJ1-2; D gene uncertain. V lost 2 bases, J lost 3 bases, and 11 bases lay in between. The CDR3 extends over 14 amino acids. Germline V CDR1 and CDR2: SGHDT, YYEEEE. CDR3 sequence (DNA): TGTGCCAGCAGCTTTGTGCGGAGTTACTATGGCTACACCTTC. It specifies CASSFVRSYYGYTF.

To note about this clone: The junction departs from the called germline gene at one end, perhaps through a read error. The rearrangement links TRBV4-1 to TRBJ2-7, with TRBD1 matching 8 bases. Germline-derived CDR1 and CDR2 are MGHRA and YSYEKL. This CDR3 has 12 amino acids. CDR3 sequence (DNA): TGCGCCAGCAGCCAAGATGGTCGGGACAGGAGATTC. Protein sequence: CASSQDGRDRRF.

J is TRBJ2-1 and V is TRBV6-5; 9 bases agree with TRBD1. The CDR3 contains 14 residues. Germline CDR1 MNHEY, CDR2 SVGAGI. J was trimmed by 2 bases and V by 6 bases; bases with no gene match: 2. The CDR3 sequence: CASRGQGPYNEQFF. Here the CDR3 DNA reads TGTGCCAGCAGGGGACAGGGCCCCTACAATGAGCAGTTCTTC.

The genes are TRBV10-2 and TRBJ2-1; perhaps TRBD2 as D (7 bases). The germline V gene has CDR1 WSHSY and CDR2 SAAADI. V shed 7 bases and J shed 7 bases, with 23 bases lying between them. This CDR3 comprises 16 residues. The CDR3 coding sequence is TGCGCCAGCACGTTCGGGGGCTGGGCGGGAGTTAATGAGCAGTTCTTC. It translates to CASTFGGWAGVNEQFF.

The gene calls are TRBV28 and TRBJ1-2; D not resolved. V was trimmed by 8 bases and J by 4 bases, leaving 17 bases between them. CDR1 is MDHEN and CDR2 is SYDVKM in the germline V gene. The CDR3 sequence is 14 residues long. The CDR3 protein is CASALRSGPYGYTF. In DNA, the CDR3 is TGTGCCAGCGCCCTGAGAAGCGGACCCTATGGCTACACCTTC.

The chain combines TRBV11-2 with TRBJ2-2; 10 positions match TRBD2. This CDR3 is built from 19 residues. V dropped 3 bases and J dropped 7; count of bases not matched to a gene: 17. The germline gives CDR1 SGHAT, CDR2 FQNNGV. CDR3 DNA: TGTGCCAGCAGCTTGGGGTCTATTCATCTAGCGGGAGATAACGGGGAGCTGTTTTTT. It yields the protein CASSLGSIHLAGDNGELFF. Variable domain in full (rest from reference TRBV11-2 and TRBJ2-2): EAGVAQSPRYKIIEKRQSVAFWCNPISGHATLYWYQQILGQGPKLLIQFQNNGVVDDSQLPKDRFSAERLKGVDSTLKIQPAKLEDSAVYLCASSLGSIHLAGDNGELFFGEGSRLTVL.

In its sample, this clone was seen a few times. The chain uses TRBV19 and TRBJ1-1, with no clear D. The CDR3 is made up of 13 amino acids. Germline V CDR1 and CDR2: LNHDA, SQIVND (reference sequence). Deletions cut 7 bases from V and 4 bases from J, with 13 bases between. CDR3 sequence: CASTETLGTEAFF. The CDR3 bases are TGTGCCAGTACCGAGACACTAGGCACTGAAGCTTTCTTT.

The chain recombines TRBV5-6 with TRBJ1-2; 10 bases are a match to TRBD1. Trimming removed 0 bases from V and 4 bases from J; junction bases left unmatched: 6. The CDR3 loop spans 16 amino acids. Germline V gene sequence: CDR1 SGHDT, CDR2 YYEEEE. The CDR3 loop reads CASSLGQGATVYGYTF. The DNA for the CDR3 is TGTGCCAGCAGCTTGGGACAGGGGGCCACCGTCTATGGCTACACCTTC.

V gene TRBV29-1 combines with J gene TRBJ1-2; 7 nucleotides agree with TRBD1. The junction had 8 bases not matched to a gene; V was cut back by 6 bases and J by 1 base. CDR1 and CDR2 from the germline V gene are SQVTM and ANQGSEA. The CDR3 has 14 amino acids. As DNA, the CDR3 is TGCAGCGTCGCCGGACAGGAACTTAACTATGGCTACACCTTC. Translating gives CSVAGQELNYGYTF.

This chain connects TRBV5-1 to TRBJ2-1; D is perhaps TRBD1 or TRBD2 (5 bases each). The germline CDR1 and CDR2 sequences are SGHRS and YFSETQ. V dropped 2 bases and J dropped 2 bases, with 11 bases sitting between them. The CDR3 is 15 amino acids. The CDR3 sequence is CASSFGASTYNEQFF. The CDR3 nucleotides are TGCGCCAGCAGCTTCGGGGCTTCTACCTACAATGAGCAGTTCTTC.

J is TRBJ1-2 and V is TRBV20-1; the D is unclear. The V end lost 6 bases, the J end lost 8 bases, and 10 bases lay between the germline ends. Per the germline V gene, CDR1 is DFQATT and CDR2 is SNEGSKA (reference sequence). The CDR3 is made up of 10 amino acids. The CDR3 DNA reads as TGCAGTGCCAGAACTACGGGCTACACCTTC. This translates into CSARTTGYTF.

With respect to this clone: This sample includes further DNA sequences coding for the same CDR3. This rearrangement joins TRBV7-9 to TRBJ2-7; D remains unclear. CDR3 length equals 11 residues. V was cut by 5 bases and J by 3 bases, with 5 bases left in between. The germline V gene encodes CDR1 SEHNR and CDR2 FQNEAQ (reference sequence). CDR3 loop: CASSLDYEQYF. CDR3 sequence (DNA): TGTGCCAGCAGCCTCGACTACGAGCAGTACTTC.

The chain combines TRBV4-1 with TRBJ2-1; 7 nucleotides line up with TRBD2. Germline trimming cut 1 base from V and 1 base from J; bases unmatched to any gene: 7. The germline V gene encodes CDR1 MGHRA and CDR2 YSYEKL. The length of the CDR3 is 17 residues. The CDR3 spells CASSQVGGVGSYNEQFF. The CDR3 DNA reads as TGCGCCAGCAGCCAAGTGGGGGGGGTAGGTTCCTACAATGAGCAGTTCTTC.

The chain employs TRBV27 and TRBJ2-4; D not resolved. The CDR3 is 15 residues long. Germline V gene data show CDR1 as MNHEY and CDR2 as SMNVEV (reference sequence). Trimming shortened V by 6 bases and J by 1 base, and 13 bases separated the two germline ends. DNA of the CDR3: TGTGCCAGCAGCGATTCGGGTCTGGCCAAAAACATTCAGTACTTC. Translated: CASSDSGLAKNIQYF.

To note about this clone: This sample includes further DNA sequences coding for the same CDR3. DNA of the CDR3: TGTGCCAGTAGTATGAGCAGGTACAATGAGCAGTTCTTC. Amino acids: CASSMSRYNEQFF. The chain uses TRBV19 and TRBJ2-1; D uncertain. CDR3 size: 13 residues. Germline-derived CDR1 and CDR2 are LNHDA and SQIVND (reference sequence). Trimming removed 3 bases from V and 4 bases from J, with 7 bases in between.

V is TRBV27 and J is TRBJ2-2, with D possibly called TRBD1 or TRBD2 (5 bases each). CDR3 size: 14 residues. V shed 6 bases and J shed 5 bases, with 13 bases lying between them. Germline V gene sequence: CDR1 MNHEY, CDR2 SMNVEV (reference sequence). The chain's CDR3 is CASRNGTLTGELFF. The CDR3 nucleotides read TGTGCCAGCAGGAATGGGACGTTGACCGGGGAGCTGTTTTTT.

This clone turned up a few times. This chain links TRBV27 with TRBJ1-1; D is perhaps TRBD1 (6 bases). Germline lookup yields CDR1 MNHEY and CDR2 SMNVEV (reference sequence). The CDR3 consists of 14 residues. The V end lost 2 bases, the J end lost 4 bases, and 11 bases lay between the germline ends. For the CDR3, the DNA is TGTGCCAGCAGTTTACGGGGGGCGACCACTGAAGCTTTCTTT. This encodes CASSLRGATTEAFF.

CDR3 loop: CASSDDLIGTKNTGELFF. As DNA, the CDR3 is TGTGCCAGCAGCGACGACCTCATAGGGACAAAGAACACCGGGGAGCTGTTTTTT. This sequence joins TRBV9 and TRBJ2-2, with a tentative D call TRBD1 (6 bases). The ends were cut back, 3 bases at V and 1 base at J, with 19 bases in the middle. The CDR3 consists of 18 residues. Looked up from germline, CDR1 is SGDLS and CDR2 is YYNGEE. Looking up the rest from reference TRBV9 and TRBJ2-2 gives the full variable domain: DSGVTQTPKHLITATGQRVTLRCSPRSGDLSVYWYQQSLDQGLQFLIQYYNGEERAKGNILERFSAQQFPDLHSELNLSSLELGDSALYFCASSDDLIGTKNTGELFFGEGSRLTVL.

The CDR3 DNA sequence: TGTGCCAGCAGCGCTGGGCGTCAGGGGGCAATCGTTGGCCTGGCTGAAGCTTTCTTT. It translates to CASSAGRQGAIVGLAEAFF. The chain carries TRBV7-9 and TRBJ1-1; 8 nucleotides line up with TRBD1. Germline V CDR1 and CDR2: SEHNR, FQNEAQ (reference sequence). CDR3 length: 19 residues. With 5 bases clipped from V and 6 bases from J, the junction kept 23 bases outside the gene matches.

The chain is built from TRBV19 and TRBJ1-1, with TRBD1 matching 11 bases. Germline-derived CDR1 and CDR2 are LNHDA and SQIVND (reference sequence). V shed 7 bases, J shed 1 base, and the junction held 14 bases outside the gene matches. This CDR3 region has 18 residues. The CDR3: CASNMGQGVTRRNTEAFF. The CDR3 DNA follows: TGTGCCAGTAATATGGGACAGGGGGTTACGAGAAGGAACACTGAAGCTTTCTTT.

The rearrangement uses TRBV7-9 and TRBJ1-5; a weak D match, TRBD1 (6 bases). The V gene's germline CDR1 is SEHNR and CDR2 FQNEAQ (reference sequence). The length of the CDR3 is 14 residues. The V end lost 1 base, the J end lost 3 bases, and 7 bases lay between the germline ends. For the CDR3, the DNA is TGTGCCAGCAGCTTAGGGGACACCAATCAGCCCCAGCATTTT. Protein: CASSLGDTNQPQHF. Full variable domain (outside the CDR3, taken from reference TRBV7-9 and TRBJ1-5): DTGVSQNPRHKITKRGQNVTFRCDPISEHNRLYWYRQTLGQGPEFLTYFQNEAQLEKSRLLSDRFSAERPKGSFSTLEIQRTEQGDSAMYLCASSLGDTNQPQHFGDGTRLSIL.

The chain recombines TRBV7-2 with TRBJ2-1, with D possibly matching TRBD2 (7 bases). Germline loops: CDR1 SGHTA, CDR2 FQGNSA. The CDR3 is made up of 14 amino acids. Trimming left V 5 bases short and J 10 bases short, with 18 bases between. The CDR3 loop is CASSPSGGPNEQFF. DNA of the CDR3: TGTGCCAGCAGCCCTTCGGGGGGCCCTAACGAGCAGTTCTTC. The variable domain in full, completed from reference TRBV7-2 and TRBJ2-1, reads GAGVSQSPSNKVTEKGKDVELRCDPISGHTALYWYRQSLGQGLEFLIYFQGNSAPDKSGLPSDRFSAERTGGSVSTLTIQRTQQEDSAVYLCASSPSGGPNEQFFGPGTRLTVL.

V usage is TRBV27 and J usage is TRBJ2-7; D may be TRBD2 (6 bases). The CDR3 runs to 16 residues. V was trimmed by 5 bases and J by 0 bases, leaving 17 bases between them. Germline V gives CDR1 MNHEY, CDR2 SMNVEV (reference sequence). CDR3 in amino acids: CASSPSGRPYSYEQYF. The CDR3 nucleotides are TGTGCCAGCAGTCCTTCCGGGAGACCCTACTCCTACGAGCAGTACTTC.

This sequence joins TRBV6-4 and TRBJ2-7, with D possibly called TRBD1 or TRBD2 (7 bases each). Trimming took off 3 bases at V and 3 bases at J, with 27 bases between the two ends. Germline CDR1 is MRHNA and CDR2 is SNTAGT. The CDR3 runs 19 residues. This chain's CDR3 is CASSEPHRGGLADYYEQYF. In DNA, the CDR3 is TGTGCCAGCAGTGAACCGCACAGGGGAGGCCTAGCGGATTACTACGAGCAGTACTTC.